This T cell receptor (beta chain) was captured by sequencing in a study of blood T cell repertoires in COVID-19. Study background: COVID-19 samples from acute and convalescent phases originated in the United States, Italy and Spain.

Cohorts were determined from participant-reported clinical history. Profiling relied on immunoSEQ multiplex PCR, and the TCRdb table lists in-frame clones only, not all of them. The sample contains roughly 400,000 clones, more than 80% of which appear only once. Trimming left V 6 bases short and J 4 bases short, with 9 bases between. Germline V gene data show CDR1 as SNHLY and CDR2 as FYNNEI. This CDR3 has 12 amino acids. Sequencing input: PBMCs or T cells enriched from blood (not recorded which). The J gene is TRBJ1-2, the V gene TRBV2, with D maybe TRBD1 (6 bases). This receptor was taken from a man aged 25 to 40 who had recovered from COVID-19. As DNA, the CDR3 is TGTGCCAGCAGGTCGACAGGCTATGGCTACACCTTC. It codes for CASRSTGYGYTF.